This TCR beta chain was obtained from a study of CD8+CD57+ T cells in acquired aplastic anemia. Study information: The mean DNA yield obtained from sorted CD4+ and CD8+ cells came to 3 to 3.5 ug.

Patients picked for sequencing had shown CD8+CD57+ cell expansion detected by flow cytometry. V lost 0 bases and J lost 7, with 15 bases in between. Looked up from germline, CDR1 is DFQATT and CDR2 is SNEGSKA (reference sequence). The CDR3 is 14 amino acids. This clonotype was found many times. Profiling that covered TCR beta VDJ and CDR3 relied on genomic DNA as its template. In TCRdb, the reads were re-called with MiXCR into one record per CDR3 protein. The table records 150,000 to 200,000 distinct CDR3 sequences, over 40% of them present only once. Sample: sorted CD4+, CD8+, or CD8+CD57+ T cells (not recorded which) from PBMCs. This chain uses TRBV20-1 with TRBJ1-2; D not resolved. The source is a human donor with aplastic anemia. The CDR3 here is CSARDRVLLVGYTF. Written as DNA, the CDR3 is TGCAGTGCTAGAGACCGGGTCCTCCTAGTTGGCTACACCTTC.